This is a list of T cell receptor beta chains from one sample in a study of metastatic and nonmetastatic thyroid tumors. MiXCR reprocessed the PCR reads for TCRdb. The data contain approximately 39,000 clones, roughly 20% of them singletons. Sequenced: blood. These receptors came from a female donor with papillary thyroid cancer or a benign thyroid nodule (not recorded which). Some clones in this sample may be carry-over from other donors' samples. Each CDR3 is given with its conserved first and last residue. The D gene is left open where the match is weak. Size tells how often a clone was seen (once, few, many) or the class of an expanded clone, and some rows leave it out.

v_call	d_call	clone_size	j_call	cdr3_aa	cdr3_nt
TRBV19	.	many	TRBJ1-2	CASSSFQGNYGYTF	TGTGCCAGTAGTTCCTTCCAAGGGAACTATGGCTACACCTTC
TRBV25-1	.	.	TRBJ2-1	CASSPPPTVNNEQFF	TGTGCCAGCAGTCCTCCCCCGACAGTCAACAATGAGCAGTTCTTC
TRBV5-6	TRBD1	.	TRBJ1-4	CASSLGQGATNEKLFF	TGTGCCAGCAGCTTGGGACAGGGGGCAACTAATGAAAAACTGTTTTTT
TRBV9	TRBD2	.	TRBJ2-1	CASSPRVAGGPYNEQFF	TGTGCCAGCAGCCCTCGGGTAGCGGGAGGTCCTTACAATGAGCAGTTCTTC
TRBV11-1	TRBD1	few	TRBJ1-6	CASSRGVPGQGTPLHF	TGTGCCAGCAGCCGCGGAGTCCCGGGACAGGGTACACCCCTCCACTTT
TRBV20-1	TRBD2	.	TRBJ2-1	CSARAVSGSNEQFF	TGCAGTGCTAGAGCGGTAAGCGGGAGCAATGAGCAGTTCTTC
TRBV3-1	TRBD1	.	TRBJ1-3	CASRGDSSGNTIYF	TGTGCCAGCAGGGGGGACAGCTCTGGAAACACCATATATTTT
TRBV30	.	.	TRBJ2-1	CAWSGADSYNEQFF	TGTGCCTGGAGTGGGGCAGATTCCTACAATGAGCAGTTCTTC
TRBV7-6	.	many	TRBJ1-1	CASSRDWNTEAFF	TGTGCCAGCAGCCGGGACTGGAACACTGAAGCTTTCTTT
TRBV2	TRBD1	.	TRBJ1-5	CVSEPTGFRGNHPQHF	TGTGTCAGCGAACCGACAGGGTTTAGGGGCAATCATCCCCAGCATTTT
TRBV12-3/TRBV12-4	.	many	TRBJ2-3	CATGGGGASTDTQYF	TGTGCCACCGGTGGGGGGGGGGCTAGCACAGATACGCAGTATTTT
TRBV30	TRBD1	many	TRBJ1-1	CAWSFGTVSSEAFF	TGTGCCTGGTCCTTCGGGACAGTAAGCTCTGAAGCTTTCTTT
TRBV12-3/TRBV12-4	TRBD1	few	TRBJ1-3	CASSLPGTDGNTIYF	TGTGCCAGCAGTTTACCCGGGACAGACGGAAACACCATATATTTT
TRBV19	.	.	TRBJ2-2	CASSISGDFTGELFF	TGTGCCAGTAGTATTAGCGGAGATTTCACCGGGGAGCTGTTTTTT
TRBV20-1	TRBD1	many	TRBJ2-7	CSAREAGGGYEQYF	TGCAGTGCTAGAGAAGCAGGGGGCGGGTACGAGCAGTACTTC
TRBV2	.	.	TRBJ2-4	CARGGRLNGFGNIQYF	TGTGCCAGGGGGGGCAGGTTAAATGGCTTCGGAAACATTCAGTACTTC
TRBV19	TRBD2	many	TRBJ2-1	CASSYRSGSGNEQFF	TGTGCCAGTAGCTACCGTAGCGGGAGCGGGAATGAGCAGTTCTTC
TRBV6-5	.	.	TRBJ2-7	CASSSAWIPSSYQYF	TGTGCCAGCAGTTCAGCCTGGATACCGTCGTCCTATCAGTACTTC
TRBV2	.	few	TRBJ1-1	CASIPEQGGYTEAFF	TGTGCCAGCATCCCCGAACAGGGCGGATACACTGAAGCTTTCTTT
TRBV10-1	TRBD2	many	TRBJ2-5	CASSEVAGAVETQYF	TGCGCCAGCAGTGAGGTTGCGGGAGCGGTGGAGACCCAGTACTTC
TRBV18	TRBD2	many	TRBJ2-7	CASRSWGLSYEQYF	TGTGCCAGCCGAAGCTGGGGACTATCCTACGAGCAGTACTTC
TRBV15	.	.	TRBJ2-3	CATSRDRVVDTQCF	TGTGCCACCAGCAGAGACAGGGTAGTAGATACGCAGTGTTTT
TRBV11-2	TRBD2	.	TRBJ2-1	CASSFVSGGDDEQFF	TGTGCCAGCAGCTTCGTTAGCGGGGGGGATGATGAGCAGTTCTTC
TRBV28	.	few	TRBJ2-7	CASNSSGEGLSYEQYF	TGTGCCAGCAACTCCTCGGGAGAGGGGCTCTCCTACGAGCAGTACTTC
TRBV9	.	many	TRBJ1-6	CASSADQNSPLHF	TGTGCCAGCAGCGCGGATCAGAATTCACCCCTCCACTTT
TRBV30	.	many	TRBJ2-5	CAWGEQETQYF	TGTGCCTGGGGGGAACAAGAGACCCAGTACTTC
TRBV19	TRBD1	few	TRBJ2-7	CASSILPGQGHEQYF	TGTGCCAGTAGTATTTTACCGGGACAGGGCCACGAGCAGTACTTC
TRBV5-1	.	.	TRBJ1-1	CASSHGGLNTEAFF	TGCGCCAGCAGCCATGGAGGGCTGAACACCGAAGCTTTCTTT
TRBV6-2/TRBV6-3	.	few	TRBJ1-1	CATRRKNTEAFF	TGTGCCACCCGACGTAAAAACACTGAAGCTTTCTTT
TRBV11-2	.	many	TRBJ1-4	CASSRDTTNEKLFF	TGTGCCAGCAGCCGGGACACAACTAATGAAAAACTGTTTTTT
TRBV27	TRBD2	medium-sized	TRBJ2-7	CASSSAASGRPYEQYF	TGTGCCAGCAGTTCAGCTGCTAGCGGGAGGCCCTACGAGCAGTACTTC
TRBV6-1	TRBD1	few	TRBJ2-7	CASKDRGLSYEQYF	TGTGCCAGCAAAGACAGGGGCCTCTCCTACGAGCAGTACTTC
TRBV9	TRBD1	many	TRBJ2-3	CASSVATGGSTDTQYF	TGTGCCAGCAGCGTAGCTACAGGGGGAAGCACAGATACGCAGTATTTT
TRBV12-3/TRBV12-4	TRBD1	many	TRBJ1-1	CASSWGQTNTEAFF	TGTGCCAGCAGTTGGGGACAGACGAACACTGAAGCTTTCTTT
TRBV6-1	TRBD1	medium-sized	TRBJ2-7	CASSGQGAREQYF	TGTGCCAGCAGCGGACAGGGGGCGAGGGAGCAGTACTTC
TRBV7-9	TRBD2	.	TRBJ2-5	CSSSFLAGEGETQYF	TGTTCCAGCAGCTTTCTAGCGGGAGAAGGGGAGACCCAGTACTTC
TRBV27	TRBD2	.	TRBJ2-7	CASSDGRGYEQYF	TGTGCCAGCAGTGACGGGAGGGGATACGAGCAGTACTTC
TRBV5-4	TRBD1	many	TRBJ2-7	CASSLLGQPYEQYF	TGTGCCAGCAGCTTGTTGGGACAGCCCTACGAGCAGTACTTC
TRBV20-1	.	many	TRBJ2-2	CSARVQTGELFF	TGCAGTGCTAGAGTCCAGACCGGGGAGCTGTTTTTT
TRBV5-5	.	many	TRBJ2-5	CASSFGWGEETQYF	TGTGCCAGCAGTTTTGGATGGGGAGAAGAGACCCAGTACTTC
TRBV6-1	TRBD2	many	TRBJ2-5	CASSVAGEETQYF	TGTGCCAGCAGCGTAGCGGGAGAGGAGACCCAGTACTTC
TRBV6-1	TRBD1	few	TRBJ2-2	CASNPDRGNTGELFF	TGTGCCAGCAACCCTGACAGGGGAAACACCGGGGAGCTGTTTTTT
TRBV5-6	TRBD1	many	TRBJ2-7	CASSYGQGYEQYF	TGTGCCAGCAGCTACGGACAGGGCTACGAGCAGTACTTC
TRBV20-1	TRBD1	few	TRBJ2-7	CSASGTGRFYEQYF	TGCAGTGCTAGTGGGACAGGGAGGTTCTACGAGCAGTACTTC
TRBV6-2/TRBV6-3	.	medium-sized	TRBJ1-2	CASRGVGIGYTF	TGTGCCAGCAGGGGAGTAGGCATTGGCTACACCTTC
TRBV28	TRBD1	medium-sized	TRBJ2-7	CASSSYTGTGKEDEQYF	TGTGCCAGCAGTTCCTATACCGGGACAGGGAAGGAGGACGAGCAGTACTTC
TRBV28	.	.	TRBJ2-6	CASSFAPGASTVANVLTF	TGTGCCAGCAGTTTCGCGCCAGGGGCGTCTACTGTGGCCAACGTCCTGACTTTC
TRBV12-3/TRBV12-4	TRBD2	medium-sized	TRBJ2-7	CASSFGLAGVDEQYF	TGTGCCAGCAGTTTCGGGCTAGCGGGAGTGGACGAGCAGTACTTC
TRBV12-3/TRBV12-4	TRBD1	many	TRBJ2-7	CASSLDRGDEQYF	TGTGCCAGCAGCCTGGACAGGGGCGACGAGCAGTACTTC
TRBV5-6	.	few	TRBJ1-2	CAGTLAANYGYTF	TGTGCCGGCACCCTTGCGGCTAACTATGGCTACACCTTC
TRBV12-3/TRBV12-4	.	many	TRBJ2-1	CASSPETGKGTEVAFF	TGTGCCAGCAGCCCCGAGACTGGAAAAGGGACGGAAGTGGCGTTCTTC
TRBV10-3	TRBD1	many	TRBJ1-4	CAISETGTGLEKLFF	TGTGCCATCAGTGAGACCGGGACAGGGTTGGAAAAACTGTTTTTT
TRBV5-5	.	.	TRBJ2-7	CASSLAGGSTYEQYF	TGTGCCAGCAGCTTGGCCGGCGGTAGCACCTACGAGCAGTACTTC
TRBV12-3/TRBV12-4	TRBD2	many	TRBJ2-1	CASSLAGGLNNEQFF	TGTGCCAGCAGTTTGGCGGGAGGTCTAAACAATGAGCAGTTCTTC
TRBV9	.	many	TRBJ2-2	CASSAMGGGELFF	TGTGCCAGCAGCGCAATGGGTGGCGGGGAGCTGTTTTTT
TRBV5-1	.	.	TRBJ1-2	CASSLLTGNYGYTF	TGCGCCAGCAGCTTATTGACAGGCAACTATGGCTACACCTTC
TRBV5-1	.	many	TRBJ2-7	CASSLDPGSYEQYF	TGCGCCAGCAGCTTGGACCCAGGGTCCTACGAGCAGTACTTC
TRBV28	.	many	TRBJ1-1	CASSTPRQGYNTEAFF	TGTGCCAGCAGTACCCCTCGTCAGGGATACAACACTGAAGCTTTCTTT
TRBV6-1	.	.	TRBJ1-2	CASMAESYGYTF	TGTGCCAGCATGGCCGAGAGCTATGGCTACACCTTC
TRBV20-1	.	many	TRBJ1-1	CSATKGRLNTEAFF	TGCAGTGCTACCAAAGGACGGTTGAACACTGAAGCTTTCTTT